Each of the 10 T cell receptor beta chains below was sequenced from the same sample in a study of control samples from healthy donors and cancer patients. TCRdb's copy holds only in-frame clones and misses some; the assay was immunoSEQ multiplex PCR. The data contain some 100,000 clones, 70% to 90% of them seen just once; the ten biggest clones take up roughly 1.2%. The sequenced material came from blood. These receptors all stem from a woman aged 50 to 65 in good health.

The rearrangement links TRBV18 to TRBJ2-4, with TRBD1 matching over 9 bases. J was trimmed by 8 bases and V by 3 bases; bases with no gene match: 2. CDR1 and CDR2 from the germline V gene are KGHSH and LQKENI. This CDR3 is built from 13 residues. CDR3 protein: CASSPDRGDIQYF. DNA for the CDR3: TGTGCCAGCTCACCTGACAGGGGGGACATTCAGTACTTC.

The gene calls are TRBV10-3 and TRBJ1-5; possibly TRBD1 for D (6 bases). Per germline, CDR1 ENHRY and CDR2 SYGVKD. V was clipped by 8 bases and J by 5 bases, with 10 bases between them. The CDR3 contains 12 residues. Here the CDR3 reads CAIATGDQPQHF. Here the CDR3 DNA reads TGTGCCATCGCGACAGGAGATCAGCCCCAGCATTTT.

The rearrangement joins TRBV4-1 to TRBJ2-1; 13 nucleotides line up with TRBD2. Germline V gives CDR1 MGHRA, CDR2 YSYEKL. V was clipped by 1 base and J by 10 bases; unmatched bases: 10. The CDR3 covers 17 residues. The CDR3 spells CASSQGGLAGLGEEQFF. The CDR3, as DNA: TGCGCCAGCAGCCAAGGGGGACTAGCGGGATTGGGGGAGGAGCAGTTCTTC.

V is TRBV27 and J is TRBJ1-1, with D possibly matching TRBD1 (5 bases). The CDR3 contains 17 residues. Trimming cost V 5 bases and J 1 base, with 20 bases left between them. Germline V CDR1 and CDR2: MNHEY, SMNVEV (reference sequence). The CDR3 spells CASSPYQSSGGNTEAFF. The CDR3 DNA reads TGTGCCAGCAGTCCCTATCAAAGTTCTGGGGGGAACACTGAAGCTTTCTTT.

V and J are TRBV2 and TRBJ1-6; 8 bases agree with TRBD1. The CDR3 is 15 amino acids. V gave up 5 bases and J gave up 6 bases; unmatched junction bases: 6. The germline gives CDR1 SNHLY, CDR2 FYNNEI. The CDR3 DNA is TGTGCCAGCAGTCCGTGGGGGACAGGTAATTCACCCCTCCACTTT. Its translation: CASSPWGTGNSPLHF.

The chain has TRBV6-2 or TRBV6-3 and TRBJ2-1; 11 bases are shared with TRBD1. Germline V gene lookup returns CDR1 MNHEY and CDR2 SVGEGT. Germline trimming cut 5 bases from V and 7 bases from J; bases unmatched to any gene: 7. The CDR3 loop spans 15 amino acids. In DNA, the CDR3 is TGTGCCAGCAGTAGATCCGGGACAGGGGGAAATGAGCAGTTCTTC. Protein product: CASSRSGTGGNEQFF.

As for this clone: Relative to the germline gene, one junction end is altered; a read error may explain this. This sequence joins TRBV5-4 and TRBJ2-5; D is ambiguous. Per the germline V gene, CDR1 is SGHNT and CDR2 is YYREEE (reference sequence). CDR3 length: 13 residues. The CDR3 here is CATSSEYQETQYF. The CDR3 coding sequence is TGTGCCACCAGCTCGGAGTACCAAGAGACCCAGTACTTC.

This clone was found once. The J gene is TRBJ2-3, the V gene TRBV27, with 8 bases identical to TRBD2. The germline gives CDR1 MNHEY, CDR2 SMNVEV (reference sequence). V dropped 6 bases and J dropped 2; count of bases not matched to a gene: 4. There are 14 residues in the CDR3. CDR3 loop: CASRSGGSTDTQYF. The CDR3 DNA is TGTGCCAGCAGGAGCGGGGGTTCCACAGATACGCAGTATTTT.

CDR3 amino acids: CASSPRGDTEAFF. The CDR3 DNA sequence: TGTGCCAGCAGCCCCAGGGGGGACACTGAAGCTTTCTTT. The chain couples TRBV6-5 to TRBJ1-1; TRBD1 aligns across 7 bases. Germline V gene sequence: CDR1 MNHEY, CDR2 SVGAGI. The CDR3 contains 13 residues. The V gene end was trimmed by 6 bases and the J gene end by 3 bases; junction bases not matched to a gene: 4.

The chain is built from TRBV5-3 and TRBJ2-6, with D unresolved. TRBV5-3 is designated an ORF whose function remains uncertain. The CDR3 has 20 residues. Trimming left V 5 bases short and J 0 bases short, with 24 bases between. CDR3 in DNA: TGTGCCAGAAGGGTCATATTAGGGCAGATGCGTAGCTCTGGGGCCAACGTCCTGACTTTC. Its translation is CARRVILGQMRSSGANVLTF.